This TCR beta chain was profiled in a study of identical twins. General observations from the study: There was more out-of-frame TCR alpha sharing in monozygotic twins than models estimated.

Germline assignment: CDR1 SQVTM and CDR2 ANQGSEA. CDR3 size: 13 residues. V lost 3 bases, J lost 5 bases, and 13 bases lay in between. This clonotype has more than one count but fewer than ten. Its antigen is not identified. TCRdb reprocessed the 5' RACE reads with MiXCR, giving one entry per CDR3 protein. The sample holds roughly 250,000 distinct CDR3 sequences, around 7.6% seen once. Separately, the same data were catalogued under a study of yellow fever vaccine responses in identical twins.

This TCR was recovered from a woman under 30 in good health. V and J are TRBV29-1 and TRBJ2-5; unclear D gene. The sequenced sample was CD8+ T cells sorted from blood. The CDR3 sequence: CSVDSGDAETQYF. The DNA for the CDR3 is TGCAGCGTTGATTCGGGTGACGCGGAGACCCAGTACTTC.